The rows below give T cell receptor beta chains drawn from one sample of a study of shared clonotypes between healthy human individuals. Profiled with immunoSEQ multiplex PCR; TCRdb holds only in-frame clones, not every one. The profile shows over a million clones, about 84% of them singletons. Input material: memory CD4+ T cells from PBMCs. These receptors all stem from a man younger than 35 in good health. Some clones in this sample may be carry-over from other donors' samples. CDR3s include the opening cysteine and the closing phenylalanine or tryptophan. A D gene is named only where the DNA matches it firmly. Rows may omit the clone size; those that give it use once, few, many or a size class.

cdr3_aa	cdr3_nt	clone_size	d_call	v_call	j_call
CASSQNRGPRVSSYEQYF	TGTGCCAGCAGTCAAAACAGGGGGCCGCGGGTCAGCTCCTACGAGCAGTACTTC	.	TRBD1	TRBV28	TRBJ2-7
CASSDRGSGANVLTF	TGTGCCAGCAGCGACCGGGGATCTGGGGCCAACGTCCTGACTTTC	.	.	TRBV7-3	TRBJ2-6
CASSTRTVSYNEQFF	TGTGCCAGCAGCACCCGGACAGTCTCCTACAATGAGCAGTTCTTC	.	.	TRBV9	TRBJ2-1
CASSGRTDDQPQHF	TGTGCCAGCAGTGGGCGGACGGATGATCAGCCCCAGCATTTT	few	.	TRBV2	TRBJ1-5
CAWSTGFSGNTIYF	TGTGCCTGGAGTACAGGCTTCTCTGGAAACACCATATATTTT	few	.	TRBV30	TRBJ1-3
CASSEARAGGGWGIQYF	TGTGCCAGCAGTGAAGCGAGGGCAGGTGGAGGATGGGGCATTCAGTACTTC	.	.	TRBV6-1	TRBJ2-4
CASSMGTPIRTEAFF	TGTGCCAGCAGTATGGGGACACCGATTCGCACTGAAGCTTTCTTT	.	.	TRBV6-5	TRBJ1-1
CASSPRTGRARAGGANVLTF	TGTGCCAGCAGTCCCCGGACAGGGAGGGCGCGGGCAGGTGGGGCCAACGTCCTGACTTTC	once	.	TRBV28	TRBJ2-6
CAISGLGLSSGYTF	TGTGCCATCAGTGGACTGGGCCTATCTAGTGGCTACACCTTC	.	.	TRBV10-3	TRBJ1-2
CASSWSRTLNTEAFF	TGTGCCAGCAGTTGGAGCCGAACTCTGAACACTGAAGCTTTCTTT	few	.	TRBV6-5	TRBJ1-1
CASTRRGGSYEQYF	TGTGCCAGCACCCGACGCGGGGGATCATACGAGCAGTACTTC	.	TRBD2	TRBV2	TRBJ2-7
CASRPSGSPNEKLFF	TGTGCCAGCAGGCCTTCGGGCAGCCCCAATGAAAAACTGTTTTTT	.	.	TRBV11-1	TRBJ1-4
CAWSLGGPGGQFF	TGTGCCTGGAGTTTGGGCGGCCCCGGTGGGCAGTTCTTC	.	.	TRBV30	TRBJ2-1
CASSLGHTDTQYF	TGTGCCAGCAGCCTTGGCCACACAGATACGCAGTATTTT	.	.	TRBV28	TRBJ2-3
CASGRAGSTEQYF	TGTGCTAGTGGTAGGGCGGGGAGCACCGAGCAGTACTTC	few	.	TRBV12-5	TRBJ2-7
CASSSQVQAADTQYF	TGCGCCAGCAGCTCCCAAGTCCAGGCGGCAGATACGCAGTATTTT	.	.	TRBV5-1	TRBJ2-3
CASSDRDRGHEQYF	TGTGCCAGCAGCGACCGGGACAGGGGGCACGAGCAGTACTTC	.	TRBD1	TRBV7-9	TRBJ2-7
CASSAGTGVPYNEQFF	TGTGCCAGCAGCGCTGGGACAGGCGTTCCCTACAATGAGCAGTTCTTC	.	TRBD1	TRBV5-4	TRBJ2-1
CSVEDRGSGNGYTF	TGCAGCGTTGAAGATCGTGGGTCTGGGAATGGCTACACCTTC	.	.	TRBV29-1	TRBJ1-2
CATSRVRSYEQFF	TGTGCCACCAGCAGAGTTAGGTCTTATGAGCAGTTCTTC	.	.	TRBV15	TRBJ2-1
CASSSGVTNEKLFF	TGTGCCAGCTCCTCGGGGGTCACTAATGAAAAACTGTTTTTT	few	.	TRBV18	TRBJ1-4
CASSLKASNPGELFF	TGTGCCAGCAGTTTAAAGGCTAGCAATCCCGGGGAGCTGTTTTTT	.	.	TRBV27	TRBJ2-2
CASSLIPGQGSYEQYF	TGCGCCAGCAGCTTGATCCCGGGACAGGGATCCTACGAGCAGTACTTC	once	TRBD1	TRBV5-1	TRBJ2-7
CAWSRGGPGNEQFF	TGTGCCTGGAGTCGAGGAGGGCCCGGCAATGAGCAGTTCTTC	.	.	TRBV30	TRBJ2-1
CASSRESGGSYEQYF	TGCGCCAGCAGCCGCGAAAGCGGGGGGAGCTACGAGCAGTACTTC	.	TRBD2	TRBV4-1	TRBJ2-7
CASSAGGVVTEAFF	TGTGCCAGCAGCGCCGGGGGCGTCGTCACTGAAGCTTTCTTT	.	.	TRBV28	TRBJ1-1
CASSLYGDQPQHF	TGCGCCAGCAGCTTGTATGGGGATCAGCCCCAGCATTTT	.	.	TRBV5-1	TRBJ1-5
CASSLGGNGNTIYF	TGCGCCAGCAGCTTGGGAGGGAATGGAAACACCATATATTTT	.	.	TRBV5-1	TRBJ1-3
CASSSMSTDTQYF	TGTGCCAGCTCCTCGATGAGCACAGATACGCAGTATTTT	once	.	TRBV9	TRBJ2-3
CASSFSSGQGFHEQFF	TGTGCCAGCAGCTTCAGTTCAGGACAGGGCTTCCATGAGCAGTTCTTC	.	TRBD1	TRBV7-2	TRBJ2-1
CASSLGLSSYNEQFF	TGCGCCAGCAGCTTGGGTTTGAGCTCCTACAATGAGCAGTTCTTC	.	.	TRBV5-1	TRBJ2-1
CASSRKPGRTNEKLFF	TGTGCCAGCAGCCGGAAACCGGGACGGACTAATGAAAAACTGTTTTTT	.	.	TRBV27	TRBJ1-4
CASSHPGLFYEQYF	TGTGCCAGCAGCCACCCGGGACTGTTTTACGAGCAGTACTTC	.	.	TRBV14	TRBJ2-7